Listed here are 32 T cell receptor beta chains from one sample, sequenced in a study of T cell responses to AZD1222 COVID-19 vaccine. TCRdb's table, derived via immunoSEQ multiplex PCR, lists solely in-frame clones and lacks some. The sample has about 100,000 clones, approximately 87% seen once. Sequenced material: peripheral blood, taken on day 0 of AZD1222 vaccination. Receptors were obtained from an adult in good health.

The V call is TRBV6-5, the J call TRBJ1-6; D uncertain. V lost 0 bases and J 7 bases, leaving 10 bases between the germline ends. CDR1 is MNHEY, CDR2 SVGAGI, per germline. There are 15 residues in the CDR3. The CDR3 nucleotides read TGTGCCAGCAGTTACTCTGGAGGGCGCAATTCACCCCTCCACTTT. Translation gives CASSYSGGRNSPLHF.

The chain carries TRBV5-1 and TRBJ1-1; tentative D call: TRBD1 (6 bases). This CDR3 is 13 amino acids long. Germline assignment: CDR1 SGHRS and CDR2 YFSETQ. The V and J ends lost 0 bases and 7 bases respectively, with 10 bases between them. The CDR3 protein is CASSLAQGLEAFF. DNA of the CDR3: TGCGCCAGCAGCTTGGCTCAGGGGCTTGAAGCTTTCTTT.

The CDR3 DNA sequence: TGTGCCAGCAGCCAAGATATCTTAGCGCGTGGAAACGGCTACACCTTC. The encoded protein is CASSQDILARGNGYTF. The gene calls are TRBV4-2 and TRBJ1-2; the D is unclear. V dropped 0 bases and J dropped 8 bases, with 19 bases sitting between them. The germline gives CDR1 LGHNA, CDR2 YNFKEQ. This CDR3 region has 16 residues.

This clone came up once. J is TRBJ2-1 and V is TRBV5-1; 9 bases line up with TRBD1. CDR1 and CDR2 (germline): SGHRS, YFSETQ. This CDR3 spans 15 amino acids. J lost 9 bases, V lost 0 bases, and 7 bases had no gene match. The DNA for the CDR3 is TGCGCCAGCAGCTTGGGAGGACAGGGGTTTGGTGAGCAGTTCTTC. It encodes CASSLGGQGFGEQFF. The variable domain in full, with the rest retrieved from reference TRBV5-1 and TRBJ2-1, is KAGVTQTPRYLIKTRGQQVTLSCSPISGHRSVSWYQQTPGQGLQFLFEYFSETQRNKGNFPGRFSGRQFSNSRSEMNVSTLELGDSALYLCASSLGGQGFGEQFFGPGTRLTVL.

The V and J genes are TRBV6-5 and TRBJ2-2, with TRBD1 identical over 7 bases. Trimming cost V 6 bases and J 2 bases; bases outside gene matches: 6. Germline CDR1 and CDR2: MNHEY and SVGAGI. The CDR3 extends over 15 amino acids. The DNA for the CDR3 is TGTGCCAGCAGATGGGGACAGACAAACACCGGGGAGCTGTTTTTT. Encoded protein: CASRWGQTNTGELFF.

The chain has TRBV25-1 and TRBJ2-7; TRBD2 aligns across 14 bases. Per the germline V gene, CDR1 is MGHDK and CDR2 is SYGVNS. There are 18 residues in the CDR3. V gave up 1 base and J gave up 2 bases; unmatched junction bases: 7. The chain's CDR3 is CASSEWGLAGDKAYEQYF. In DNA form, the CDR3 reads TGTGCCAGCAGTGAATGGGGACTAGCGGGGGATAAAGCCTACGAGCAGTACTTC.

J is TRBJ2-1 and V is TRBV5-4, with a possible D match to TRBD1 (6 bases). CDR1 is SGHNT, CDR2 YYREEE, per germline (reference sequence). The V end was cut by 3 bases, the J end by 5 bases, with 15 bases between. The CDR3 has 15 residues. CDR3 amino acids: CASSWQGPGDNEQFF. CDR3 bases: TGTGCCAGCAGCTGGCAGGGTCCAGGGGACAATGAGCAGTTCTTC. Full variable domain (remainder filled in from reference TRBV5-4 and TRBJ2-1): ETGVTQSPTHLIKTRGQQVTLRCSSQSGHNTVSWYQQALGQGPQFIFQYYREEENGRGNFPPRFSGLQFPNYSSELNVNALELDDSALYLCASSWQGPGDNEQFFGPGTRLTVL.

V and J are TRBV6-1 and TRBJ2-7; 12 bases align to TRBD1. Germline trimming cut 3 bases from V and 7 bases from J; bases unmatched to any gene: 4. The CDR3 runs 14 residues. Looked up from germline, CDR1 is MNHNS and CDR2 is SASEGT. The CDR3 DNA follows: TGTGCCAGCAGTGACGGGACAGGGGGCGTGGAGCAGTACTTC. Translating it yields CASSDGTGGVEQYF.

This clone is a singleton in its sample. The CDR3 here is CASSVGGQGGAYAGYTF. CDR3 nucleotide sequence: TGTGCCAGCAGCGTAGGGGGACAGGGGGGTGCCTATGCTGGCTACACCTTC. This chain links TRBV9 with TRBJ1-2, with 11 bases lining up with TRBD1. With V trimmed by 0 bases and J by 7 bases, 11 bases remained unmatched. Germline CDR1 reads SGDLS; CDR2 reads YYNGEE. CDR3 length equals 17 residues.

The chain couples TRBV19 to TRBJ1-4, with D perhaps TRBD1 (5 bases). The CDR3 spans 13 residues. With 5 bases removed from V and 3 bases from J, the gap between germline ends came to 7 bases. The germline gives CDR1 LNHDA, CDR2 SQIVND (reference sequence). In DNA, the CDR3 is TGTGCCAGTAGTGGGGGATCTAATGAAAAACTGTTTTTT. Its translation is CASSGGSNEKLFF.

This clone was recorded once. J is TRBJ2-1 and V is TRBV6-5; no clear D gene. The CDR3 is made up of 15 amino acids. V was cut by 5 bases and J by 4 bases, with 15 bases left in between. CDR1 is MNHEY, CDR2 SVGAGI, per germline. CDR3 nucleotides: TGTGCCAGCAGTAGAGGTGGTTGGCAGTACAATGAGCAGTTCTTC. Translation: CASSRGGWQYNEQFF.

The rearrangement joins TRBV7-2 to TRBJ1-4; the match to TRBD1 covers 9 bases. CDR3 length: 14 amino acids. Trimming at V came to 3 bases and at J to 7 bases, leaving 3 bases not matched to a gene. Germline-derived CDR1 and CDR2 are SGHTA and FQGNSA. This CDR3 reads CASSLNRGREKLFF. The CDR3 nucleotides are TGTGCCAGCAGCTTGAACAGGGGGCGTGAAAAACTGTTTTTT.

The J gene is TRBJ2-1, the V gene TRBV28; D perhaps matches TRBD2 (6 bases). This CDR3 is 14 amino acids long. Germline V gives CDR1 MDHEN, CDR2 SYDVKM. V lost 7 bases and J lost 9, with 19 bases in between. This chain's CDR3 is CASTLPRVGGEQFF. CDR3 nucleotide sequence: TGTGCCAGCACCCTACCGAGGGTCGGGGGTGAGCAGTTCTTC.

The chain has TRBV7-3 and TRBJ2-2, with no clear D. CDR1 is SGHTA, CDR2 FQGTGA, per germline. The CDR3 contains 14 residues. Trimming took off 4 bases at V and 5 bases at J, with 11 bases between the two ends. The CDR3 is CASSSSRLTGELFF. In DNA, the CDR3 is TGTGCCAGCAGCTCGTCCCGATTGACCGGGGAGCTGTTTTTT.

This clone has only a few counts. V and J are TRBV6-5 and TRBJ2-5; 10 nucleotides align to TRBD2. V lost 6 bases and J lost 2; bases outside the gene matches: 6. CDR1 MNHEY and CDR2 SVGAGI come from the germline V gene. The CDR3 extends over 15 amino acids. The CDR3 sequence: CASRVSGGRQETQYF. DNA for the CDR3: TGTGCCAGCAGGGTTAGCGGGGGGCGTCAAGAGACCCAGTACTTC.

This clone was found once. The chain employs TRBV20-1 and TRBJ2-3; D gene unclear. The CDR3 runs to 14 residues. Looked up from germline, CDR1 is DFQATT and CDR2 is SNEGSKA (reference sequence). V dropped 3 bases and J dropped 1 base, with 11 bases sitting between them. The CDR3 DNA reads TGCAGTGCTAGTGGGGTTGGGGGCACAGATACGCAGTATTTT. Its protein product is CSASGVGGTDTQYF.

This clone came up once. This chain links TRBV6-1 with TRBJ2-1; D is possibly TRBD2 (5 bases). Germline V gene sequence: CDR1 MNHNS, CDR2 SASEGT. Trimming cost V 4 bases and J 1 base, with 17 bases left between them. The length of the CDR3 is 17 residues. The CDR3 coding sequence is TGTGCCAGCAGTGCGGGGAGAGTCGTTAAGTCCTACAATGAGCAGTTCTTC. Amino acids: CASSAGRVVKSYNEQFF.

The chain has TRBV6-2 or TRBV6-3 and TRBJ1-5; 9 bases fit TRBD1. The trim removed 4 bases at V and 0 bases at J, leaving 1 base unmatched. CDR3 length: 15 amino acids. The germline CDR1 and CDR2 sequences are MNHEY and SVGEGT. The CDR3 spells CASSSDRGSNQPQHF. The DNA of the CDR3 is TGTGCCAGCAGTTCGGACAGGGGTAGCAATCAGCCCCAGCATTTT.

The rearrangement joins TRBV4-3 to TRBJ2-5; D uncertain. The germline V gene has CDR1 LGHNA and CDR2 YSLEER. Trimming left V 0 bases short and J 4 bases short, with 6 bases between. The length of the CDR3 is 13 residues. The CDR3 sequence: CASSQDHGETQYF. CDR3 bases: TGCGCCAGCAGCCAAGATCATGGAGAGACCCAGTACTTC.

As for this clone: The same CDR3 is also encoded by other DNA sequences in this sample. The chain is built from TRBV25-1 and TRBJ2-7, with TRBD1 matching 8 bases. This CDR3 spans 13 amino acids. Trimming at V came to 4 bases and at J to 3 bases, leaving 2 bases not matched to a gene. Germline CDR1 and CDR2: MGHDK and SYGVNS. The CDR3 coding sequence is TGTGCCAGCAGTGGACAGGGGCGCTACGAGCAGTACTTC. Its translation is CASSGQGRYEQYF.

This chain uses TRBV7-9 with TRBJ1-1; D is ambiguous. Per germline, CDR1 SEHNR and CDR2 FQNEAQ (reference sequence). CDR3 length: 17 amino acids. V was shortened by 3 bases and J by 0 bases, with 17 bases between the two germline ends. Here the CDR3 DNA reads TGTGCCAGCAGCTTTGTTGTAGCAGAGGGAATGAACACTGAAGCTTTCTTT. Its protein is CASSFVVAEGMNTEAFF.

As for this clone: One junction end does not reproduce the germline sequence, and a read error may be involved. The DNA of the CDR3 is TGCGCCAGCGGCCAGGCGAGACTCACCGGGGAGCTGTTTTTT. Protein product: CASGQARLTGELFF. The chain carries TRBV4-3 and TRBJ2-2; no clear D gene. The CDR3 has 14 residues. The germline V gene encodes CDR1 LGHNA and CDR2 YSLEER.

The chain employs TRBV7-2 and TRBJ2-5; 9 nucleotides match TRBD2. The germline V gene has CDR1 SGHTA and CDR2 FQGNSA. V shed 3 bases, J shed 5 bases, and the junction held 4 bases outside the gene matches. The CDR3 covers 14 residues. In nucleotides, the CDR3 is TGTGCCAGCAGCTTCGGCGGGGGGGCTGAGACCCAGTACTTC. The encoded protein is CASSFGGGAETQYF.

The J gene is TRBJ1-1, the V gene TRBV11-3; maybe TRBD1 (6 bases). CDR1 SGHNT and CDR2 YENEEA come from the germline V gene. The CDR3 is 14 amino acids. V was shortened by 4 bases and J by 8 bases, with 17 bases between the two germline ends. The DNA for the CDR3 is TGTGCCAGCAGCTCACGAGAACAGGGCACCGAAGCTTTCTTT. Its translation is CASSSREQGTEAFF.

The chain couples TRBV10-3 to TRBJ1-6; D remains ambiguous. The CDR3 spans 15 residues. V lost 2 bases to trimming and J lost 8 bases, with 13 bases between them. Germline CDR1 reads ENHRY; CDR2 reads SYGVKD. DNA of the CDR3: TGTGCCATCAGTGAGGTCCCAATAGGGCATTCACCCCTCCACTTT. Translation gives CAISEVPIGHSPLHF.

V and J are TRBV19 and TRBJ2-7; perhaps TRBD1 as D (6 bases). The CDR3 is made up of 15 amino acids. V lost 6 bases, J lost 1 base, and 16 bases lay in between. The germline V gene has CDR1 LNHDA and CDR2 SQIVND (reference sequence). The DNA of the CDR3 is TGTGCCAGTAGCCCAGGGGCTCCTCTGTCCTACGAGCAGTACTTC. As protein: CASSPGAPLSYEQYF. Filled out from reference TRBV19 and TRBJ2-7, the complete variable domain reads DGGITQSPKYLFRKEGQNVTLSCEQNLNHDAMYWYRQDPGQGLRLIYYSQIVNDFQKGDIAEGYSVSREKKESFPLTVTSAQKNPTAFYLCASSPGAPLSYEQYFGPGTRLTVT.

The CDR3 coding sequence is TGCAGCTCCTGGGGGGGACAGGGATCCGCAGATACGCAGTATTTT. Its protein is CSSWGGQGSADTQYF. This chain uses TRBV29-1 with TRBJ2-3; 9 bases map to TRBD1. Germline lookup yields CDR1 SQVTM and CDR2 ANQGSEA. The CDR3 has 15 residues. V trimming: 8 bases; J trimming: 4 bases; junction bases outside the gene matches: 13.

This sequence joins TRBV3-1 (or the pseudogene TRBV3-2) and TRBJ2-4; D ambiguous. The CDR3 is made up of 14 amino acids. V was cut by 1 base and J by 9 bases, with 13 bases left in between. The germline V gene has CDR1 LGHDT and CDR2 YNNKEL (reference sequence). The CDR3 region has the DNA TGTGCCAGCAGCCAAGGGAGCTGTGGTAGCATTCAGTACTTC. Its protein is CASSQGSCGSIQYF.

The chain is built from TRBV6-5 and TRBJ1-1; tentative D call: TRBD1 (5 bases). This CDR3 region has 15 residues. V lost 4 bases to trimming and J lost 8 bases, with 20 bases between them. Per germline, CDR1 MNHEY and CDR2 SVGAGI. The CDR3, as DNA: TGTGCCAGCAGTTGGGACGAGGAGGGACCCGCGGAAGCTTTCTTT. Translation: CASSWDEEGPAEAFF.

This chain links TRBV5-1 with TRBJ1-6, with TRBD1 matching 7 bases. Germline lookup yields CDR1 SGHRS and CDR2 YFSETQ. Germline trimming cut 6 bases from V and 7 bases from J; bases unmatched to any gene: 7. This CDR3 region has 14 residues. CDR3 sequence (DNA): TGCGCCAGCAACAGGGACAGCTCCAATTCACCCCTCCACTTT. This codes for CASNRDSSNSPLHF.

This chain connects TRBV11-2 to TRBJ2-7; D remains unclear. CDR3 length: 14 amino acids. The germline CDR1 and CDR2 sequences are SGHAT and FQNNGV. The V and J ends lost 5 bases and 2 bases respectively, with 13 bases between them. CDR3 region: CASSPLSGAYEQYF. The DNA of the CDR3 is TGTGCCAGCAGCCCTTTATCCGGAGCCTACGAGCAGTACTTC.

The rearrangement joins TRBV12-2 to TRBJ2-2; the D segment call TRBD1 is taken from the table without a DNA check. TRBV12-2 is reported as a pseudogene. The CDR3 loop spans 17 amino acids. CDR3 sequence: CASRLRQDRADTGELFF. The CDR3, as DNA: TGTGCAAGTCGCCTCCGCCAGGACAGGGCGGACACCGGGGAGCTGTTTTTT.